This entry concerns a single T cell receptor (beta chain). Its matching antigen is unknown. This sample is drawn from a study of shared clonotypes between healthy human individuals. Whole-study findings and limits: Tissues were not sampled, only blood, and their repertoires likely differ.

The assay ran at deep level. Every subset's genomic DNA went evenly onto several immunoSEQ plates. TCRdb keeps only in-frame clones here, not all; method: immunoSEQ multiplex PCR. The table shows about 2.4 million clones, with over 85% occurring only once. CDR3 size: 15 residues. Germline V gives CDR1 SGHRS, CDR2 YFSETQ. V was cut by 0 bases and J by 4 bases, with 13 bases left in between. A CD45RA+ naive subset and a CD45RA-negative memory subset were split from CD4+ cells. This clonotype was sampled from a young man in good health. Some clones in this sample may be carry-over from other donors' samples. Sequences were obtained from naive CD4+ T cells from PBMCs. The subset denotes: CD45RA+ positively selected. The chain joins TRBV5-1 to TRBJ2-5; D uncertain. The CDR3 sequence is CASSLGQIVRETQYF. CDR3 in DNA: TGCGCCAGCAGCTTGGGGCAGATTGTCAGAGAGACCCAGTACTTC.